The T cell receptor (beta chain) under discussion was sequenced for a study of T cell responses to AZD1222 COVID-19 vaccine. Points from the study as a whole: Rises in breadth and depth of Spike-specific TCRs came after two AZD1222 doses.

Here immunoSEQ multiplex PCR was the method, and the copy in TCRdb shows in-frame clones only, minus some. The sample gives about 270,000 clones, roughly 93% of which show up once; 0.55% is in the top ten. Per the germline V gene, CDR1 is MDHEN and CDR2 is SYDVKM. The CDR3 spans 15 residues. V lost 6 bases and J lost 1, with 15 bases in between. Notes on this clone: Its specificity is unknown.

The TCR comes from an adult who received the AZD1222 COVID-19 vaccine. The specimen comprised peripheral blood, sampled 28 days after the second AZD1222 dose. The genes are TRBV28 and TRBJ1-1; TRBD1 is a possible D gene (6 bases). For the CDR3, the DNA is TGTGCCAGCAGGGCGTCAAACAGGGCGAACACTGAAGCTTTCTTT. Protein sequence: CASRASNRANTEAFF.